What follows is one TCR beta chain and its context. The germline gene is not matched at one end of the junction; a read error may be the cause. This sample was included in a study of cytomegalovirus exposure and HLA in healthy donors. The germline CDR1 and CDR2 sequences are KGHSH and LQKENI. This CDR3 contains 15 residues. PCR amplification relied on 60 Vbeta primers (plus 13 Jbeta primers). Method: immunoSEQ multiplex PCR; TCRdb's copy keeps in-frame clones and lacks some. In all, the sample yields 65,000 to 85,000 clones. Material: PBMCs. The clonotype originates from a woman aged 55-70 years in good health and CMV-seronegative. This chain links TRBV18 with TRBJ2-1, with 9 bases identical to TRBD1. The CDR3 coding sequence is TGTGCCAGCGCACCCGGGACAGGGACCTACAATGAGCAGTTCTTC. Its translation: CASAPGTGTYNEQFF.